This T cell receptor (beta chain) is from a study of shared clonotypes between healthy human individuals. The study separated CD4+ cells into CD45RA+ naive and CD45RA-negative memory subsets. Each cell subset's genomic DNA was divided evenly among several immunoSEQ plates. Clones were read by immunoSEQ multiplex PCR, and TCRdb kept only the in-frame ones, dropping some. The table records more than 1 million clones, around three quarters of them present only once. General study points: Sampling was confined to blood; repertoires within tissues likely differ.

This clone has a handful of counts. Its antigen is unknown. The same CDR3 also results from other DNA sequences found in this sample. This CDR3 has 13 residues. V lost 4 bases to trimming and J lost 4 bases; unmatched junction nucleotides: 2. Germline CDR1 is MNHEY and CDR2 is SVGAGI. This sequence originates from a young man in good health. Some clones in this sample may be carry-over from other donors' samples. The sample consisted of memory CD4+ T cells from PBMCs. The subset here: CD45RA-negative fraction. V is TRBV6-5 and J is TRBJ1-2, with 8 bases fitting TRBD1. The CDR3, as DNA: TGTGCCAGCAGTTCTGGACAGGGCTATGGCTACACCTTC. This codes for CASSSGQGYGYTF.